Given below is one T cell receptor (beta chain) in context. Germline V lookup: CDR1 KGHSH, CDR2 LQKENI. V lost 2 bases and J 3 bases, leaving 7 bases between the germline ends. This CDR3 is 14 amino acids long. Authors' methods: Counts of nucleated cells, estimated from reference gene primer amplification, were obtained. Assay: immunoSEQ multiplex PCR; the TCRdb copy retains only in-frame clones and omits some. Clone size and the V and J calls come from that table; the DNA yielded D and trimming. The sample contains 40,000 or so clones, around 80% of which appear only once. The sample originates from a study of blood T cell repertoires in COVID-19. About the research overall: From the United States, Italy and Spain came samples of acute and convalescent COVID-19. In each case, the material was cDNA or gDNA derived from T cells, B-cell-depleted T cells, or PBMCs.

This chain joins TRBV18 and TRBJ2-2; D unclear. Sequences were obtained from peripheral blood. The TCR originated in a man in his 60s with COVID-19, enrolled during active disease. CDR3 residues: CASSPSQDTGELFF. The DNA for the CDR3 is TGTGCCAGCTCACCATCCCAGGACACCGGGGAGCTGTTTTTT.